Following are 24 T cell receptor beta chains from one sample sequenced in a study of control samples from healthy donors and cancer patients. Here immunoSEQ multiplex PCR was the method, and the copy in TCRdb shows in-frame clones only, minus some. The top ten hold 6.5% to 9.5% of the sample, which has more than 80,000 clones, more than 85% seen once. Input material: blood. Receptors originate from a man aged 18 to 29 in good health.

This chain joins TRBV5-1 and TRBJ2-5; maybe TRBD2 (6 bases). Looked up from germline, CDR1 is SGHRS and CDR2 is YFSETQ. The CDR3 is 16 residues long. V was pared by 0 bases and J by 5 bases, with 17 bases between. The CDR3 protein is CASSLGTGLDGETQYF. The CDR3 DNA reads as TGCGCCAGCAGCTTGGGTACGGGACTCGACGGGGAGACCCAGTACTTC. Combining the CDR3 with reference TRBV5-1 and TRBJ2-5 gives the whole variable domain KAGVTQTPRYLIKTRGQQVTLSCSPISGHRSVSWYQQTPGQGLQFLFEYFSETQRNKGNFPGRFSGRQFSNSRSEMNVSTLELGDSALYLCASSLGTGLDGETQYFGPGTRLLVL.

The chain couples TRBV4-2 to TRBJ2-7; 8 bases are shared with TRBD1. This CDR3 is 17 amino acids long. Losses at the gene ends were 4 bases for V and 3 bases for J; bases not matched to a gene: 14. Looked up from germline, CDR1 is LGHNA and CDR2 is YNFKEQ. The CDR3 sequence: CASSRKDSTGDIYEQYF. CDR3 bases: TGTGCCAGCAGCCGAAAGGATTCGACAGGGGACATCTACGAGCAGTACTTC.

The chain is built from TRBV30 and TRBJ1-4; D is perhaps TRBD1 (6 bases). The CDR3 is 14 residues long. V lost 0 bases, J lost 7 bases, and 12 bases lay in between. CDR1 GTSNPN and CDR2 SVGIG come from the germline V gene (reference sequence). Written as DNA, the CDR3 is TGTGCCTGGAGTGTACGGGGGGCGGGTGAAAAACTGTTTTTT. Protein: CAWSVRGAGEKLFF.

The J gene is TRBJ1-1, the V gene TRBV7-9; maybe TRBD1 (6 bases). The CDR3 contains 15 residues. The ends were cut back, 5 bases at V and 1 base at J, with 14 bases in the middle. Germline V gene sequence: CDR1 SEHNR, CDR2 FQNEAQ (reference sequence). In nucleotides, the CDR3 is TGTGCCAGCAGCCGGCGACAGGCCGCGAACACTGAAGCTTTCTTT. Amino acid sequence: CASSRRQAANTEAFF.

V is TRBV5-4 and J is TRBJ2-7, with D perhaps TRBD1 (6 bases). Germline V lookup: CDR1 SGHNT, CDR2 YYREEE (reference sequence). The CDR3 contains 15 residues. The V gene lost 0 bases and the J gene lost 1 base, with 11 bases spanning the gap. The CDR3 nucleotides read TGTGCCAGCAGCTTGGCAGGGACACTTTCCTACGAGCAGTACTTC. Its translation: CASSLAGTLSYEQYF.

The chain carries TRBV11-2 and TRBJ2-7; D gene unclear. This CDR3 comprises 12 residues. V was shortened by 7 bases and J by 3 bases, with 10 bases between the two germline ends. Germline assignment: CDR1 SGHAT and CDR2 FQNNGV. In nucleotides, the CDR3 is TGTGCCAGCAACACGGATGGCTACGAGCAGTACTTC. Encoded protein: CASNTDGYEQYF. Full variable domain (missing parts from reference TRBV11-2 and TRBJ2-7): EAGVAQSPRYKIIEKRQSVAFWCNPISGHATLYWYQQILGQGPKLLIQFQNNGVVDDSQLPKDRFSAERLKGVDSTLKIQPAKLEDSAVYLCASNTDGYEQYFGPGTRLTVT.

The chain has TRBV7-3 and TRBJ2-6, with D possibly being TRBD1 or TRBD2 (5 bases each). V lost 5 bases and J 0 bases, leaving 14 bases between the germline ends. The CDR3 extends over 17 amino acids. Germline V CDR1 and CDR2: SGHTA, FQGTGA. For the CDR3, the DNA is TGTGCCAGCAGCGTGTGGGACGGTCTCTCTGGGGCCAACGTCCTGACTTTC. This translates into CASSVWDGLSGANVLTF.

The rearrangement joins TRBV5-1 to TRBJ2-5, with D possibly being TRBD2 (6 bases). The CDR3 is 14 residues long. V was pared by 0 bases and J by 7 bases, with 13 bases between. Germline V gene data show CDR1 as SGHRS and CDR2 as YFSETQ. CDR3 DNA: TGCGCCAGCAGCTTGGTGCCGGTGGGGGGGACCCAGTACTTC. This codes for CASSLVPVGGTQYF.

This chain uses TRBV29-1 with TRBJ2-7; either TRBD1 or TRBD2 may fit D (5 bases each). Trimming took 6 bases from V and 4 from J, leaving 13 bases between them. This CDR3 region has 12 residues. Germline CDR1 SQVTM, CDR2 ANQGSEA. CDR3 DNA sequence: TGCAGCGTCGGGACGAACTTTTACGAGCAGTACTTC. Translating gives CSVGTNFYEQYF.

This CDR3 reads CASSFGALYEQYF. The CDR3, as DNA: TGTGCCAGCAGTTTTGGGGCCCTCTACGAGCAGTACTTC. The rearrangement uses TRBV12-3 or TRBV12-4 and TRBJ2-7, with D possibly matching TRBD1 (5 bases). Between the trimmed V and J ends, which lost 3 bases and 3 bases, there was a span of 9 bases. The CDR3 is made up of 13 amino acids.

Notes on this clone: The same CDR3 arises from other DNA sequences in this sample as well. The chain is built from TRBV3-1 (or the pseudogene TRBV3-2) and TRBJ2-3, with D unresolved. The CDR3 is made up of 12 amino acids. Germline values: CDR1 LGHDT, CDR2 YNNKEL (reference sequence). Trimming removed 1 base at V and 9 bases at J, with 8 bases between. CDR3 region: CASSQGVDTQYF. The CDR3 DNA is TGTGCCAGCAGCCAAGGAGTCGACACGCAGTATTTT.

V gene TRBV19 combines with J gene TRBJ1-2; D remains ambiguous. CDR3 size: 16 residues. From germline, CDR1 is LNHDA and CDR2 SQIVND (reference sequence). The V and J ends lost 0 bases and 4 bases respectively, with 15 bases between them. CDR3 sequence: CASSIEAQRTSYGYTF. In DNA, the CDR3 is TGTGCCAGTAGTATAGAGGCCCAGAGAACCTCCTATGGCTACACCTTC.

The chain carries TRBV18 and TRBJ2-3; unclear D gene. The V and J ends lost 3 bases and 2 bases respectively, with 9 bases between them. Germline assignment: CDR1 KGHSH and CDR2 LQKENI. CDR3 length: 14 amino acids. CDR3 protein: CASSPSQPTDTQYF. The CDR3 DNA reads TGTGCCAGCTCACCGTCCCAGCCCACAGATACGCAGTATTTT. The whole variable domain, filled in from reference TRBV18 and TRBJ2-3, reads NAGVMQNPRHLVRRRGQEARLRCSPMKGHSHVYWYRQLPEEGLKFMVYLQKENIIDESGMPKERFSAEFPKEGPSILRIQQVVRGDSAAYFCASSPSQPTDTQYFGPGTRLTVL.

This chain links TRBV5-8 with TRBJ1-1; D uncertain. V was shortened by 4 bases and J by 1 base, with 8 bases between the two germline ends. This CDR3 region has 13 residues. Per germline, CDR1 SGHTS and CDR2 YDEGEE. CDR3 nucleotide sequence: TGTGCCAGCAGCCCGCCGTGGAACACTGAAGCTTTCTTT. Its translation is CASSPPWNTEAFF.

V is TRBV5-5 and J is TRBJ1-1; no firm D call. Trimming cost V 4 bases and J 4 bases, with 11 bases left between them. CDR3 size: 13 residues. Germline V gene data show CDR1 as SGHKS and CDR2 as YYEKEE (reference sequence). The DNA for the CDR3 is TGTGCCAGCAGCCCCATCGTACCCACTGAAGCTTTCTTT. It specifies CASSPIVPTEAFF.

The gene calls are TRBV3-1 (or the pseudogene TRBV3-2) and TRBJ1-2; 8 nucleotides align to TRBD1. CDR1 is LGHDT, CDR2 YNNKEL, per germline (reference sequence). The J segment lost 8 bases and the V segment lost 5 bases, leaving 13 bases of the junction unmatched. There are 15 residues in the CDR3. DNA of the CDR3: TGTGCCAGCAGCGCCCGACAGGGGCCGGCCCACGGCTACACCTTC. It yields the protein CASSARQGPAHGYTF.

The chain is built from TRBV6-2 or TRBV6-3 and TRBJ1-2; D is uncertain. The CDR3 length is 17 residues. The ends were cut back, 2 bases at V and 7 bases at J, with 23 bases in the middle. Germline lookup yields CDR1 MNHEY and CDR2 SVGEGT. The CDR3 coding sequence is TGTGCCAGCAGTTACGAGGCGGTCTACAGATTTAGCTTTGGCTACACCTTC. Its protein product is CASSYEAVYRFSFGYTF.

The V and J genes are TRBV30 and TRBJ1-1; D uncertain. The CDR3 sequence is 12 residues long. Germline assignment: CDR1 GTSNPN and CDR2 SVGIG (reference sequence). V lost 3 bases, J lost 0 bases, and 5 bases lay in between. The CDR3 here is CAWSVVNTEAFF. The CDR3 coding sequence is TGTGCCTGGAGCGTAGTGAACACTGAAGCTTTCTTT.

The genes are TRBV6-5 and TRBJ1-1; D may be TRBD1 (5 bases). The CDR3 runs to 15 residues. Germline CDR1 MNHEY, CDR2 SVGAGI. V was pared by 0 bases and J by 1 base, with 9 bases between. In DNA, the CDR3 is TGTGCCAGCAGTTACTCGCGGGGGACGAACACTGAAGCTTTCTTT. As protein: CASSYSRGTNTEAFF.

The chain recombines TRBV6-5 with TRBJ2-7, with 8 nucleotides matching TRBD1. The J segment lost 5 bases and the V segment lost 6 bases, leaving 9 bases of the junction unmatched. CDR3 length equals 14 residues. Germline assignment: CDR1 MNHEY and CDR2 SVGAGI. The CDR3 loop reads CASSLQGELNEQYF. The CDR3 DNA follows: TGTGCCAGCAGCCTACAGGGGGAGTTGAACGAGCAGTACTTC.

This chain connects TRBV7-9 to TRBJ1-1; possible D gene TRBD1, 6 bases. The germline V gene encodes CDR1 SEHNR and CDR2 FQNEAQ (reference sequence). The CDR3 consists of 13 residues. V shed 6 bases and J shed 7 bases, with 15 bases lying between them. The CDR3 nucleotides are TGTGCCAGCAGTCCATGGGGGCCAGTTGAAGCTTTCTTT. Its protein is CASSPWGPVEAFF. The whole variable domain, filled in from reference TRBV7-9 and TRBJ1-1, reads DTGVSQNPRHKITKRGQNVTFRCDPISEHNRLYWYRQTLGQGPEFLTYFQNEAQLEKSRLLSDRFSAERPKGSFSTLEIQRTEQGDSAMYLCASSPWGPVEAFFGQGTRLTVV.

V usage is TRBV19 and J usage is TRBJ2-1, with 11 bases matching TRBD2. Trimming cost V 3 bases and J 3 bases; bases outside gene matches: 7. CDR1 is LNHDA, CDR2 SQIVND, per germline (reference sequence). The CDR3 is 17 residues long. The CDR3 nucleotides read TGTGCCAGTAGTATTGTGGGACTAGCGGATATCTACAATGAGCAGTTCTTC. Its protein product is CASSIVGLADIYNEQFF.

This clone has just one count. The chain uses TRBV27 and TRBJ2-7, with 10 positions matching TRBD2. CDR1 is MNHEY, CDR2 SMNVEV, per germline (reference sequence). The length of the CDR3 is 14 residues. With 4 bases clipped from V and 3 bases from J, the junction kept 3 bases outside the gene matches. CDR3 region: CASSSGLADYEQYF. For the CDR3, the DNA is TGTGCCAGCAGTTCCGGACTAGCGGACTACGAGCAGTACTTC.

The V call is TRBV9, the J call TRBJ2-3; D gene uncertain. Between the trimmed V and J ends, which lost 3 bases and 2 bases, there was a span of 4 bases. Germline V lookup: CDR1 SGDLS, CDR2 YYNGEE. CDR3 length: 12 amino acids. CDR3 DNA sequence: TGTGCCAGCAGCGAAACCACAGATACGCAGTATTTT. It is translated as CASSETTDTQYF.